This T cell receptor beta chain was sequenced in a study of early stage breast cancer tumors. Germline assignment: CDR1 SGDLS and CDR2 YYNGEE. This CDR3 comprises 16 residues. Trimming shortened V by 2 bases and J by 5 bases, and 16 bases separated the two germline ends. General study findings and limits: Commonly generated sequences made up most enriched TCRB sequences shared between patients.

About this clone: Its antigen is not identified.

Profiling relied on immunoSEQ multiplex PCR, and the TCRdb table lists in-frame clones only, not all of them. Here the sample spans some 30,000 clones, roughly 81% being singletons. The material sequenced was blood. This sequence joins TRBV9 and TRBJ2-2, with D tentatively TRBD1 or TRBD2 (5 bases each). This sequence was found in a person aged 45-60 years with breast cancer. The DNA of the CDR3 is TGTGCCAGCAGCGTCTGGGGGACCGGATTGACCGGGGAGCTGTTTTTT. This sequence encodes CASSVWGTGLTGELFF. The full variable domain, completed using reference TRBV9 and TRBJ2-2, is DSGVTQTPKHLITATGQRVTLRCSPRSGDLSVYWYQQSLDQGLQFLIQYYNGEERAKGNILERFSAQQFPDLHSELNLSSLELGDSALYFCASSVWGTGLTGELFFGEGSRLTVL.